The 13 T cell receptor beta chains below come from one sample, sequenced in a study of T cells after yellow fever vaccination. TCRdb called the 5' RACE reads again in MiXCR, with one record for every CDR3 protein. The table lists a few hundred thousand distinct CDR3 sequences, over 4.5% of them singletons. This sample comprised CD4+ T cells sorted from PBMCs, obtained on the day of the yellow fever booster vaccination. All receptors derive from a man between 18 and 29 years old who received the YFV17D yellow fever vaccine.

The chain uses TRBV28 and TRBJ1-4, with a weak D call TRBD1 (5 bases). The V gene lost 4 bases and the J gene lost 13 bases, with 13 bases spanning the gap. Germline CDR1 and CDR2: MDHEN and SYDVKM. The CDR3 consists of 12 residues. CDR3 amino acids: CASSSGGRVLFF. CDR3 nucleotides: TGTGCCAGCAGTTCTGGGGGACGCGTACTGTTTTTT.

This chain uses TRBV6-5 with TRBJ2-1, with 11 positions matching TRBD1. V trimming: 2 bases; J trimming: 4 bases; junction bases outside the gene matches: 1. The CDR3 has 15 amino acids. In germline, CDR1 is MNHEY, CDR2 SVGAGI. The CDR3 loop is CASSYGTGGYNEQFF. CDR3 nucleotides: TGTGCCAGCAGTTACGGGACAGGGGGGTACAATGAGCAGTTCTTC.

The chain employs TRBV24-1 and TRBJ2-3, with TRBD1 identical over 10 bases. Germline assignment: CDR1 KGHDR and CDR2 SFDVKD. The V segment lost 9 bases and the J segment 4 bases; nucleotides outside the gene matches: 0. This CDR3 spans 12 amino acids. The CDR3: CATGQGADTQYF. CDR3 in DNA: TGTGCCACCGGACAGGGGGCAGATACGCAGTATTTT.

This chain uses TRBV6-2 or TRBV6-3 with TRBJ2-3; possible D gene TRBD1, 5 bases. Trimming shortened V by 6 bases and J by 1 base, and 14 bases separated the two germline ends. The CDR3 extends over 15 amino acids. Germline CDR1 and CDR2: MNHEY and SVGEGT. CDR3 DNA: TGTGCCAGCAGCCCTTTGTGGGGCGGCACAGATACGCAGTATTTT. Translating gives CASSPLWGGTDTQYF.

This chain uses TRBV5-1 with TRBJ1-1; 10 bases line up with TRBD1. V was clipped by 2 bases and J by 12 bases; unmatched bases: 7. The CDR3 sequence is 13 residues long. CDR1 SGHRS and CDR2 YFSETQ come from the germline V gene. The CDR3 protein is CASSFMGQGLTFF. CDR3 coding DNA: TGCGCCAGCAGCTTCATGGGACAGGGGCTAACTTTCTTT.

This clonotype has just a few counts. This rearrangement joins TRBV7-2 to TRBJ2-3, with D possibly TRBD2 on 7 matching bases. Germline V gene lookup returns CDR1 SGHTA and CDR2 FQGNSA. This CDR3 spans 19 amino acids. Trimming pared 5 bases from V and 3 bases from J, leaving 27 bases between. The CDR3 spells CASSALGDGGGGTTDTQYF. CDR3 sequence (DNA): TGTGCCAGCAGCGCCCTAGGGGATGGGGGGGGCGGTACAACAGATACGCAGTATTTT.

CDR3 sequence (DNA): TGCGCCAGCAGCTACGGGGGGGCAGATACGCAGTATTTT. This translates into CASSYGGADTQYF. V and J are TRBV10-1 and TRBJ2-3, with 8 bases lining up with TRBD2. Germline CDR1 WNHNN, CDR2 SYGVQD (reference sequence). The junction had 3 bases not matched to a gene; V was cut back by 6 bases and J by 4 bases. The length of the CDR3 is 13 residues.

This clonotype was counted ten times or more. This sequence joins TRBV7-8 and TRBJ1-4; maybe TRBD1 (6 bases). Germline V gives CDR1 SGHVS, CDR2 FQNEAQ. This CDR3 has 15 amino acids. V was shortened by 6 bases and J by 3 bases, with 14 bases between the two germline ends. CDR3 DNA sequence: TGTGCCAGCAGGAACCTACAGGGAGCTAATGAAAAACTGTTTTTT. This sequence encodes CASRNLQGANEKLFF.

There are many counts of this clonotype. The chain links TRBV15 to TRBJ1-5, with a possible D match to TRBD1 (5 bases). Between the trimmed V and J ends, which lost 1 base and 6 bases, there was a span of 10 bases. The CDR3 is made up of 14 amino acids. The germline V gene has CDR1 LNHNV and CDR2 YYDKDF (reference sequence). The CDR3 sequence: CATSRGGGGQPQHF. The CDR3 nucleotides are TGTGCCACCAGCAGAGGTGGGGGGGGTCAGCCCCAGCATTTT.

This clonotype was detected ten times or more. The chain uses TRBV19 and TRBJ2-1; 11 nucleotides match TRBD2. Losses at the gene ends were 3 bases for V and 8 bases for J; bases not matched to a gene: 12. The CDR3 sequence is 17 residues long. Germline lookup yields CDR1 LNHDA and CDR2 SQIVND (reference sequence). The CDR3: CASSMSFRLAGGDEQFF. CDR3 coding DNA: TGTGCCAGTAGTATGAGTTTTCGGCTAGCGGGGGGCGATGAGCAGTTCTTC.

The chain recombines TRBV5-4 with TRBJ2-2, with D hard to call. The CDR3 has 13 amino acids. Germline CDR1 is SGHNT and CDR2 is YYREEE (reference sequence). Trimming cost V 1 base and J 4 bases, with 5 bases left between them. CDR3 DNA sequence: TGTGCCAGCAGCTTGATAGCCACCGGGGAGCTGTTTTTT. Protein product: CASSLIATGELFF.

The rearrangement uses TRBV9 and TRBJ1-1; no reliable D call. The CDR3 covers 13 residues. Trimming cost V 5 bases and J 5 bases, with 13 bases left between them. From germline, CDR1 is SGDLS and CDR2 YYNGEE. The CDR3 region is CASRDDSSTEAFF. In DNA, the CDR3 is TGTGCCAGCAGGGACGACTCGTCAACTGAAGCTTTCTTT. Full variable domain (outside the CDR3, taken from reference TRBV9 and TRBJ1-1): DSGVTQTPKHLITATGQRVTLRCSPRSGDLSVYWYQQSLDQGLQFLIQYYNGEERAKGNILERFSAQQFPDLHSELNLSSLELGDSALYFCASRDDSSTEAFFGQGTRLTVV.

The CDR3 here is CASRIRGSGPHGYTF. The CDR3 coding sequence is TGTGCCAGCAGGATACGGGGATCAGGGCCTCATGGCTACACCTTC. V gene TRBV6-5 combines with J gene TRBJ1-2, with D possibly matching TRBD1 (5 bases). The V end was cut by 6 bases, the J end by 6 bases, with 20 bases between. The germline CDR1 and CDR2 sequences are MNHEY and SVGAGI. The CDR3 spans 15 residues.